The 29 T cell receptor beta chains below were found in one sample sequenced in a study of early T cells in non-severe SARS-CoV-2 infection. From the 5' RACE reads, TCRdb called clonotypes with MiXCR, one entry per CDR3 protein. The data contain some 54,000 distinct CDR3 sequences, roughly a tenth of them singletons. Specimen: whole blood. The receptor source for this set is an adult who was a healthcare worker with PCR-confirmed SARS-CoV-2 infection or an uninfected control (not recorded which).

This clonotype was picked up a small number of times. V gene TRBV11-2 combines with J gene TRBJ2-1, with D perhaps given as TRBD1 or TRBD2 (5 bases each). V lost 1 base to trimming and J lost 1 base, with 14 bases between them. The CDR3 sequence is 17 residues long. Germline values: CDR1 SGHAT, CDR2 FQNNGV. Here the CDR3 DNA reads TGTGCCAGCAGCTTAGGGGGCGCGCGGGCGTCCTACAATGAGCAGTTCTTC. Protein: CASSLGGARASYNEQFF. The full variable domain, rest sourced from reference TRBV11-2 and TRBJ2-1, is EAGVAQSPRYKIIEKRQSVAFWCNPISGHATLYWYQQILGQGPKLLIQFQNNGVVDDSQLPKDRFSAERLKGVDSTLKIQPAKLEDSAVYLCASSLGGARASYNEQFFGPGTRLTVL.

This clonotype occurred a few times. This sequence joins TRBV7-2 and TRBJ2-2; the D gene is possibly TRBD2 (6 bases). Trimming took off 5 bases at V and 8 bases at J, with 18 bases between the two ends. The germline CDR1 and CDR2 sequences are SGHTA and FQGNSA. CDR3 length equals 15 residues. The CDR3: CASSPGRAARGELFF. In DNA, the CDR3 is TGTGCCAGCAGCCCCGGGAGAGCCGCACGAGGGGAGCTGTTTTTT.

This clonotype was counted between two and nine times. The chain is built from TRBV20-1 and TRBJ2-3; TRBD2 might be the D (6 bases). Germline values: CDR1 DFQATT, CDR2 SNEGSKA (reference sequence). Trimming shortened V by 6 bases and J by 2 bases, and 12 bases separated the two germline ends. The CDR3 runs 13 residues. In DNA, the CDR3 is TGCAGTGCCATCAGCGGGTACACAGATACGCAGTATTTT. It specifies CSAISGYTDTQYF.

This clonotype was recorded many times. CDR3 bases: TGCGCCAGCAGCCAAGTCGCTGACGCGGGATACAATGAGCAGTTCTTC. It is translated as CASSQVADAGYNEQFF. This sequence joins TRBV4-3 and TRBJ2-1, with D possibly matching TRBD2 (6 bases). This CDR3 comprises 16 residues. The germline V gene encodes CDR1 LGHNA and CDR2 YSLEER. V gave up 1 base and J gave up 4 bases, with 14 bases separating them.

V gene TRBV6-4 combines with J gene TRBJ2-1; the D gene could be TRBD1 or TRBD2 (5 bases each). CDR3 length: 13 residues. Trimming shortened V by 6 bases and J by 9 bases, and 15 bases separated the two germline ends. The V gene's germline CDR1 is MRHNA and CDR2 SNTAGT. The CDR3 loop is CASRRGREGEQFF. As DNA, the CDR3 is TGTGCCAGCAGACGGGGCCGAGAAGGTGAGCAGTTCTTC.

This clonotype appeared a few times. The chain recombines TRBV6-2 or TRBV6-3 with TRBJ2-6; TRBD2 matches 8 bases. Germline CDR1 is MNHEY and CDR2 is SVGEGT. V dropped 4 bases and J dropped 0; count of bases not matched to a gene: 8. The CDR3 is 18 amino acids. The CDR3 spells CASSSRGGSLSGANVLTF. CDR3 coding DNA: TGTGCCAGCAGTTCACGGGGGGGCTCCCTCTCTGGGGCCAACGTCCTGACTTTC.

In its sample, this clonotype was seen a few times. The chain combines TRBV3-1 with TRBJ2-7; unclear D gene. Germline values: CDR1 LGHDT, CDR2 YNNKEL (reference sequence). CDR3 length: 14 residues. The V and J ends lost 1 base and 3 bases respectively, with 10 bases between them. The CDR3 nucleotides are TGTGCCAGCAGCCAAGGGCGGCAGAGCTACGAGCAGTACTTC. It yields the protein CASSQGRQSYEQYF.

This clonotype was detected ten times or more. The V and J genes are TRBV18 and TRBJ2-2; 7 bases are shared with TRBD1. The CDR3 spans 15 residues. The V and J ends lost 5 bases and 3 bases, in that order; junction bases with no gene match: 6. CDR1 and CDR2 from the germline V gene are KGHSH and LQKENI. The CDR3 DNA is TGTGCCAGCTCAATCGGGACAGAATACACCGGGGAGCTGTTTTTT. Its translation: CASSIGTEYTGELFF.

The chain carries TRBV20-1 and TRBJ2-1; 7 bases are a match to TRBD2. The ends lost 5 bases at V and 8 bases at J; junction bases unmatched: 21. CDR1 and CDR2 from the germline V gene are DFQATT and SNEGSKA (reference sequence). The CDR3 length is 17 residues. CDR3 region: CSASTGLGGPSSDEQFF. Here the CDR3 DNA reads TGCAGTGCTTCCACGGGATTGGGAGGGCCGAGTTCGGATGAGCAGTTCTTC.

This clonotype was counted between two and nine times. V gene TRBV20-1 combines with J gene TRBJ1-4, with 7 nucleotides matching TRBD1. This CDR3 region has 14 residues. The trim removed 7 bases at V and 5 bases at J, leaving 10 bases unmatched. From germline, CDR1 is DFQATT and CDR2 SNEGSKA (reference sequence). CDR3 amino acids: CSVLTRDRNEKLFF. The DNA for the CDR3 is TGCAGTGTTCTAACCCGGGACAGAAATGAAAAACTGTTTTTT.

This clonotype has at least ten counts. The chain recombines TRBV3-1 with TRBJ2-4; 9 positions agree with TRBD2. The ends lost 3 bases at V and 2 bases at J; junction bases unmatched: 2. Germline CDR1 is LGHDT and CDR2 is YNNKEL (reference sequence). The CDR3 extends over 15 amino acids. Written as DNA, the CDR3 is TGTGCCAGCAGCCAGCTAGCGGGATCCAAAAACATTCAGTACTTC. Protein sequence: CASSQLAGSKNIQYF.

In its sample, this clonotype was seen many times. The CDR3 DNA follows: TGCAGTGCTACTGAGACTGCGTCTAGCCTCCAGTTCTTC. As protein: CSATETASSLQFF. The chain is built from TRBV20-1 and TRBJ2-1; D possibly corresponds to TRBD2 (5 bases). Trimming shortened V by 4 bases and J by 13 bases, and 20 bases separated the two germline ends. CDR1 is DFQATT and CDR2 is SNEGSKA in the germline V gene (reference sequence). The CDR3 sequence is 13 residues long.

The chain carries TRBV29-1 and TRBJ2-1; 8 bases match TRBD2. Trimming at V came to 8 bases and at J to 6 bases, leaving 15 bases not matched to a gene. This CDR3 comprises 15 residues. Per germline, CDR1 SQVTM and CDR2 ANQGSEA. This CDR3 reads CSYKPGLAGRNEQFF. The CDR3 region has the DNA TGCAGCTACAAACCGGGTCTAGCGGGCCGCAATGAGCAGTTCTTC.

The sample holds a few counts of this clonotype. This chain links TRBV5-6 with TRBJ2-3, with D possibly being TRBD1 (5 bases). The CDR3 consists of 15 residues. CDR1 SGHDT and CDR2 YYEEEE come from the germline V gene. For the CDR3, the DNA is TGTGCAGCGAGTCGTTGGGGCGGTCCGCGGGATACGCAGTATTTT. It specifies CAASRWGGPRDTQYF.

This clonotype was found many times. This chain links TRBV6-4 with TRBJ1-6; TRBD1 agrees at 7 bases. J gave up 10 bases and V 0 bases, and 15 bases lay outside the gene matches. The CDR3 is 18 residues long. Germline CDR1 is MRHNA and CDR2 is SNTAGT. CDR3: CASSDSMRLRGPSSPLHF. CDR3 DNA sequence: TGTGCCAGCAGTGACTCGATGAGGCTAAGGGGGCCTAGCTCACCCCTCCACTTT.

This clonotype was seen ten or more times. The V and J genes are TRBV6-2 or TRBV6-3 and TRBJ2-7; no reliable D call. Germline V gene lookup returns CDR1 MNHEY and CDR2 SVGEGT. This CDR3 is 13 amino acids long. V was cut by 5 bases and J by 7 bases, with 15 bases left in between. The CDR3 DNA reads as TGTGCCAGCAGTCTGACTGTCCAAGTAGAGCAGTACTTC. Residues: CASSLTVQVEQYF.

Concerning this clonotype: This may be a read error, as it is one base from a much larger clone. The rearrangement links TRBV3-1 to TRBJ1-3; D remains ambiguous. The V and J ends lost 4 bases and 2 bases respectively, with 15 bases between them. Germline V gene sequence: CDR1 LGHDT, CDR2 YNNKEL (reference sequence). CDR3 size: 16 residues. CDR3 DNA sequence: TGTGCCAGCAGCCGGTGGACGGCTGCAGCTGGAAACACCATATATTTT. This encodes CASSRWTAAAGNTIYF.

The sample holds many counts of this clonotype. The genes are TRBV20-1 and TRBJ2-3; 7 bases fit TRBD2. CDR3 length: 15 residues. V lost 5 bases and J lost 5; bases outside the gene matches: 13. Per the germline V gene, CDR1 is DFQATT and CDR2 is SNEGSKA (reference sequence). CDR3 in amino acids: CSAVTLAVTGDTQYF. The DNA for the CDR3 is TGCAGTGCTGTAACCCTAGCGGTAACGGGAGATACGCAGTATTTT.

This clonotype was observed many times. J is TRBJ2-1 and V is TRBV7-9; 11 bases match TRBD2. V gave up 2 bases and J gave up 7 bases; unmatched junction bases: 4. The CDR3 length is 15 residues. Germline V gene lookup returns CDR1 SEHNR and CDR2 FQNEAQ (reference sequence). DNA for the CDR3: TGTGCCAGCAGCTTACTAGCGGGAGGAGGAAATGAGCAGTTCTTC. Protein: CASSLLAGGGNEQFF.

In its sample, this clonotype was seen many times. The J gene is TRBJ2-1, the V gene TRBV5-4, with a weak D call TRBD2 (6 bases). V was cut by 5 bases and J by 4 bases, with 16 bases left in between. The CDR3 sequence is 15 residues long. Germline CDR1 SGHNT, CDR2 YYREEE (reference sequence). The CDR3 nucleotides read TGTGCCAGCAGTGAGGGCGGAGGGACGTACAATGAGCAGTTCTTC. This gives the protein CASSEGGGTYNEQFF.

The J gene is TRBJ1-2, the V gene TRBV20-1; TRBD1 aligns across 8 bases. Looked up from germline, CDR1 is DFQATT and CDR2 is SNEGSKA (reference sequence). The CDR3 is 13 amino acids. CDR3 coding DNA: TGCAGCGCAGAGGACAGGGAGATAACTGGCTACACCTTC. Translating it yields CSAEDREITGYTF.

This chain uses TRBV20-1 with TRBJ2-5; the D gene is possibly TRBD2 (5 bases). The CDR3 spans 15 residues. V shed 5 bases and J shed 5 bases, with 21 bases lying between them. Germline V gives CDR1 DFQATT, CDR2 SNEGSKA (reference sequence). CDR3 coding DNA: TGCAGTGCTTTTACTAGAACGGGTTCTGGCGAGACCCAGTACTTC. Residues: CSAFTRTGSGETQYF.

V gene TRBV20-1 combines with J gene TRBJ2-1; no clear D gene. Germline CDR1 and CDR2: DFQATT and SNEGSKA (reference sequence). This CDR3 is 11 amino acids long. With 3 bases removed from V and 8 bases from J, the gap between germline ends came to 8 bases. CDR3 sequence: CSARVSYEQFF. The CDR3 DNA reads TGCAGTGCTAGGGTTAGCTATGAGCAGTTCTTC.

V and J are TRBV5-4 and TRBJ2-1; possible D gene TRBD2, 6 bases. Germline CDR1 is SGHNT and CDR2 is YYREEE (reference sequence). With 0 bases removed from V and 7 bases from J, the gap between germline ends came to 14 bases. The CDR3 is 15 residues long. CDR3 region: CASSLGQNRENEQFF. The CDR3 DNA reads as TGTGCCAGCAGCTTGGGACAGAACCGGGAGAATGAGCAGTTCTTC.

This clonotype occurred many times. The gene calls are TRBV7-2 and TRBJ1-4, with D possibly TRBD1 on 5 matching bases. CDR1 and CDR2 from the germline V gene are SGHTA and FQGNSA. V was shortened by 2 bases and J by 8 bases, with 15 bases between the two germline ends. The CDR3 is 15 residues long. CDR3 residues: CASSLYYRAGEKLFF. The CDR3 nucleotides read TGTGCCAGCAGCTTATACTACCGGGCAGGGGAAAAACTGTTTTTT.

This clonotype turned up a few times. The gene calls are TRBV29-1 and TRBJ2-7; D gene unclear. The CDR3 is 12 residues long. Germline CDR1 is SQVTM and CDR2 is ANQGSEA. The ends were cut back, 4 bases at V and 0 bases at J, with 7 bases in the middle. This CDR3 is CSVARSSYEQYF. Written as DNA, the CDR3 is TGCAGCGTTGCCCGGAGCTCCTACGAGCAGTACTTC.

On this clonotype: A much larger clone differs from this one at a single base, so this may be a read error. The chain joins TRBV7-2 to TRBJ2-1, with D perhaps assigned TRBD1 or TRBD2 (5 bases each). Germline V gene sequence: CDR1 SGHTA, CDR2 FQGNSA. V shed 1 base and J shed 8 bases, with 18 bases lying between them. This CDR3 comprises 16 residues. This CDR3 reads CTSSLEGPGIGHEQFF. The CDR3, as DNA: TGTACCAGCAGCTTAGAGGGACCCGGGATAGGGCATGAGCAGTTCTTC.

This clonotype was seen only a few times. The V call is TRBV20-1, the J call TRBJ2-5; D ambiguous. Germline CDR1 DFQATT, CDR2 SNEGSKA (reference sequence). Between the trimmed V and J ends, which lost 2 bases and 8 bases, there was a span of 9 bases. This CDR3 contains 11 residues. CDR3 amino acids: CSARKGSTQYF. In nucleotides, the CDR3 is TGCAGTGCTAGAAAGGGTTCAACCCAGTACTTC.

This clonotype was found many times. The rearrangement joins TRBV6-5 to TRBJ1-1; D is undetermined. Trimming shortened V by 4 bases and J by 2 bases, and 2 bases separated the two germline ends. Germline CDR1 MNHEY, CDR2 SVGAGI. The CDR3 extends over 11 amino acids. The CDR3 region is CASSSNTEAFF. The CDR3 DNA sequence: TGTGCCAGCAGTTCAAACACTGAAGCTTTCTTT.